The rows below give T cell receptor beta chains drawn from one sample of a study of blood T cells in healthy people across ages. Each CDR3 protein gets one entry after TCRdb re-called the 5' RACE reads with MiXCR. The sample lists approximately 2,000,000 distinct CDR3 sequences; about two fifths were seen once. The sample was blood. The receptor set was obtained from a human donor in good health. Each CDR3 is given with its conserved first and last residue. Fields, in order: D gene, CDR3 length, J gene, V gene, clone size, CDR3 protein, CDR3 DNA. A D gene is named only where the DNA matches it firmly. Clone sizes are given selectively: once, few, many, or a class where the clone is expanded.

d_gene: -; len: 15; j_gene: TRBJ1-2; v_gene: TRBV20-1; abundance: -; CDR3aa: CSASNPGEANYGYTF; CDR3nt: TGCAGTGCTAGCAATCCGGGCGAAGCTAACTATGGCTACACCTTC
d_gene: -; len: 15; j_gene: TRBJ2-5; v_gene: TRBV15; abundance: -; CDR3aa: CATSRWPPAGETQYF; CDR3nt: TGTGCCACCAGCAGATGGCCTCCGGCAGGAGAGACCCAGTACTTC
d_gene: TRBD2; len: 13; j_gene: TRBJ2-7; v_gene: TRBV20-1; abundance: few; CDR3aa: CSAKTSGGYEQYF; CDR3nt: TGCAGTGCTAAGACTAGCGGGGGATACGAGCAGTACTTC
d_gene: -; len: 15; j_gene: TRBJ2-5; v_gene: TRBV10-3; abundance: once; CDR3aa: CAISHGQSLQETQYF; CDR3nt: TGTGCCATCAGCCACGGACAGTCTCTCCAAGAGACCCAGTACTTC
d_gene: -; len: 13; j_gene: TRBJ2-7; v_gene: TRBV5-1; abundance: many; CDR3aa: CASARAVLYEQYF; CDR3nt: TGCGCCAGCGCGAGGGCAGTCCTCTACGAGCAGTACTTC
d_gene: TRBD1; len: 16; j_gene: TRBJ2-5; v_gene: TRBV5-1; abundance: -; CDR3aa: CASSLRPGQGSETQYF; CDR3nt: TGCGCCAGCAGCCTCCGGCCGGGACAGGGTTCGGAGACCCAGTACTTC
d_gene: -; len: 15; j_gene: TRBJ1-1; v_gene: TRBV7-2; abundance: -; CDR3aa: CASSLMSGTIGEAFF; CDR3nt: TGTGCCAGCAGCTTAATGTCGGGAACTATCGGTGAAGCTTTCTTT
d_gene: -; len: 15; j_gene: TRBJ1-2; v_gene: TRBV12-3/TRBV12-4; abundance: -; CDR3aa: CASSLLQNSDYGYTF; CDR3nt: TGTGCCAGCAGTTTACTTCAGAACTCTGACTATGGCTACACCTTC
d_gene: -; len: 15; j_gene: TRBJ2-5; v_gene: TRBV4-2; abundance: -; CDR3aa: CASSLSEGGQETQYF; CDR3nt: TGTGCCAGCAGCCTGTCAGAGGGGGGACAAGAGACCCAGTACTTC
d_gene: -; len: 11; j_gene: TRBJ2-1; v_gene: TRBV7-3; abundance: -; CDR3aa: CASSTGTIKFF; CDR3nt: TGTGCCAGCTCCACAGGGACTATCAAGTTCTTC
d_gene: -; len: 13; j_gene: TRBJ2-3; v_gene: TRBV7-2; abundance: -; CDR3aa: CASSLELTDAQYF; CDR3nt: TGTGCCAGCAGCTTAGAATTGACAGATGCGCAGTATTTT
d_gene: -; len: 17; j_gene: TRBJ1-3; v_gene: TRBV5-6; abundance: -; CDR3aa: CASSLDPGQPSGNTIYF; CDR3nt: TGTGCCAGCAGCCTCGACCCAGGACAGCCCTCTGGAAACACCATATATTTT
d_gene: TRBD2; len: 15; j_gene: TRBJ2-2; v_gene: TRBV7-3; abundance: few; CDR3aa: CASSFGGENTGELFF; CDR3nt: TGTGCCAGCAGCTTCGGGGGGGAGAACACCGGGGAGCTGTTTTTT
d_gene: -; len: 15; j_gene: TRBJ2-3; v_gene: TRBV4-1; abundance: -; CDR3aa: CASSQVYPGTDTQYF; CDR3nt: TGCGCCAGCAGCCAAGTATACCCGGGCACAGATACGCAGTATTTT
d_gene: -; len: 16; j_gene: TRBJ2-7; v_gene: TRBV27; abundance: many; CDR3aa: CASSLLWGSGSYEQYF; CDR3nt: TGTGCCAGCAGTTTACTGTGGGGCAGTGGATCCTACGAGCAGTACTTC
d_gene: -; len: 16; j_gene: TRBJ2-3; v_gene: TRBV7-3; abundance: few; CDR3aa: CASSPRPGGSTDTQYF; CDR3nt: TGTGCCAGCAGCCCCCGTCCCGGCGGTAGCACAGATACGCAGTATTTT
d_gene: -; len: 14; j_gene: TRBJ2-1; v_gene: TRBV7-2; abundance: many; CDR3aa: CASRLGGRYNEQFF; CDR3nt: TGTGCCAGCAGACTCGGGGGGCGATACAATGAGCAGTTCTTC
d_gene: -; len: 16; j_gene: TRBJ1-2; v_gene: TRBV5-1; abundance: few; CDR3aa: CASSKGPQTTNYGYTF; CDR3nt: TGCGCCAGCAGCAAGGGGCCACAAACCACTAACTATGGCTACACCTTC
d_gene: -; len: 14; j_gene: TRBJ2-7; v_gene: TRBV7-2; abundance: -; CDR3aa: CASSLADRWDEQYF; CDR3nt: TGTGCCAGCAGCTTAGCCGACAGGTGGGACGAGCAGTACTTC
d_gene: -; len: 14; j_gene: TRBJ1-2; v_gene: TRBV4-2; abundance: -; CDR3aa: CASSLTEGGDGYTF; CDR3nt: TGTGCCAGCAGCCTTACAGAGGGTGGGGATGGCTACACCTTC
d_gene: -; len: 17; j_gene: TRBJ2-5; v_gene: TRBV29-1; abundance: few; CDR3aa: CSVEDIDGRVIQETQYF; CDR3nt: TGCAGCGTTGAAGACATTGATGGCAGGGTAATCCAAGAGACCCAGTACTTC
d_gene: -; len: 11; j_gene: TRBJ2-7; v_gene: TRBV28; abundance: few; CDR3aa: CASSYTNEQYF; CDR3nt: TGTGCCAGCAGCTACACTAACGAGCAGTACTTC
d_gene: -; len: 15; j_gene: TRBJ2-4; v_gene: TRBV24-1; abundance: once; CDR3aa: CATRSSSSSYNEQYF; CDR3nt: TGTGCCACCAGGAGCTCTAGTTCTTCCTACAATGAGCAGTACTTC
d_gene: TRBD2; len: 15; j_gene: TRBJ2-7; v_gene: TRBV2; abundance: -; CDR3aa: CASGLAGGTHNEQYF; CDR3nt: TGTGCCAGCGGATTAGCGGGGGGTACCCACAATGAGCAGTACTTC
d_gene: -; len: 13; j_gene: TRBJ1-2; v_gene: TRBV3-1; abundance: -; CDR3aa: CASSRVDNYGYTF; CDR3nt: TGTGCCAGCAGCCGGGTCGACAACTATGGCTACACCTTC
d_gene: -; len: 13; j_gene: TRBJ1-1; v_gene: TRBV27; abundance: -; CDR3aa: CASSLMRESEAFF; CDR3nt: TGTGCCAGCAGTTTAATGAGGGAATCAGAAGCTTTCTTT
d_gene: -; len: 14; j_gene: TRBJ2-7; v_gene: TRBV28; abundance: -; CDR3aa: CASSSSLHSYEQYF; CDR3nt: TGTGCCAGCAGTTCCTCGCTCCATTCCTACGAGCAGTACTTC
d_gene: -; len: 15; j_gene: TRBJ2-4; v_gene: TRBV28; abundance: few; CDR3aa: CASSFAGLAKNIQYF; CDR3nt: TGTGCCAGCAGTTTTGCGGGCTTAGCCAAAAACATTCAGTACTTC
d_gene: -; len: 13; j_gene: TRBJ2-7; v_gene: TRBV7-2; abundance: many; CDR3aa: CASSSGTFYEQYF; CDR3nt: TGTGCCAGCAGCTCCGGGACTTTCTACGAGCAGTACTTC
d_gene: -; len: 13; j_gene: TRBJ1-1; v_gene: TRBV15; abundance: few; CDR3aa: CATGGNRDAEAFF; CDR3nt: TGTGCCACAGGAGGGAACAGGGACGCTGAAGCTTTCTTT
d_gene: TRBD1; len: 15; j_gene: TRBJ1-1; v_gene: TRBV5-1; abundance: -; CDR3aa: CASSLEGQGAFRTFF; CDR3nt: TGCGCCAGCAGCTTGGAGGGACAGGGGGCTTTCAGGACTTTCTTT
d_gene: -; len: 15; j_gene: TRBJ1-5; v_gene: TRBV12-3/TRBV12-4; abundance: -; CDR3aa: CASSSSDRKNQPQHF; CDR3nt: TGTGCCAGCAGTTCCTCGGACAGAAAGAATCAGCCCCAGCATTTT
d_gene: TRBD1; len: 15; j_gene: TRBJ2-1; v_gene: TRBV6-1; abundance: once; CDR3aa: CASSKDRGLGIEQFF; CDR3nt: TGTGCCAGCAGCAAGGACAGGGGGCTAGGCATTGAGCAGTTCTTC
d_gene: -; len: 15; j_gene: TRBJ1-5; v_gene: TRBV7-2; abundance: -; CDR3aa: CASSLEGTNNQPQHF; CDR3nt: TGTGCCAGCAGCTTAGAAGGGACGAACAATCAGCCCCAGCATTTT
d_gene: -; len: 19; j_gene: TRBJ1-5; v_gene: TRBV4-1; abundance: -; CDR3aa: CASSQDPLDSRHSNQSQHF; CDR3nt: TGCGCCAGCAGCCAAGATCCCTTGGACAGTCGACATAGCAATCAGTCCCAGCATTTT
d_gene: -; len: 13; j_gene: TRBJ2-3; v_gene: TRBV5-1; abundance: many; CDR3aa: CASSLGQADTQYF; CDR3nt: TGCGCCAGCAGCTTGGGGCAGGCAGATACGCAGTATTTT
d_gene: -; len: 15; j_gene: TRBJ2-3; v_gene: TRBV5-1; abundance: -; CDR3aa: CASSAGHEKTDTQYF; CDR3nt: TGCGCCAGCAGCGCGGGACATGAAAAGACAGATACGCAGTATTTT
d_gene: TRBD1; len: 15; j_gene: TRBJ2-7; v_gene: TRBV7-3; abundance: -; CDR3aa: CASSFGTGDSYEQYF; CDR3nt: TGCGCCAGCAGCTTCGGGACAGGGGATAGCTACGAGCAGTACTTC
d_gene: -; len: 18; j_gene: TRBJ1-2; v_gene: TRBV7-9; abundance: -; CDR3aa: CASSLFRGIDFRGYGYTF; CDR3nt: TGTGCCAGCAGCTTATTCCGGGGAATAGATTTTAGGGGATATGGCTACACCTTC
d_gene: -; len: 13; j_gene: TRBJ2-5; v_gene: TRBV13; abundance: few; CDR3aa: CASKPGHEETQYF; CDR3nt: TGTGCCAGTAAACCGGGACATGAGGAGACCCAGTACTTC
d_gene: -; len: 14; j_gene: TRBJ2-7; v_gene: TRBV29-1; abundance: few; CDR3aa: CSVEDPLQGNEQYF; CDR3nt: TGCAGCGTTGAAGACCCTCTACAGGGAAACGAGCAGTACTTC
d_gene: -; len: 12; j_gene: TRBJ1-2; v_gene: TRBV29-1; abundance: many; CDR3aa: CSVLTGDYGYTF; CDR3nt: TGCAGCGTCTTGACAGGAGACTATGGCTACACCTTC
d_gene: -; len: 12; j_gene: TRBJ2-7; v_gene: TRBV11-3; abundance: few; CDR3aa: CAGSFRAYEQYF; CDR3nt: TGTGCCGGCAGCTTCAGGGCCTACGAGCAGTACTTC
d_gene: TRBD1; len: 16; j_gene: TRBJ2-1; v_gene: TRBV7-6; abundance: few; CDR3aa: CASSLLPGGAGNEQFF; CDR3nt: TGTGCCAGCAGCTTACTACCAGGGGGCGCGGGGAATGAGCAGTTCTTC
d_gene: TRBD1; len: 14; j_gene: TRBJ2-1; v_gene: TRBV5-1; abundance: many; CDR3aa: CASSWTGSYNEQFF; CDR3nt: TGTGCCAGCAGCTGGACAGGGTCCTACAATGAGCAGTTCTTC
d_gene: TRBD1; len: 15; j_gene: TRBJ1-2; v_gene: TRBV6-6; abundance: -; CDR3aa: CASSYDREGFHGYTF; CDR3nt: TGTGCCAGCAGTTATGACAGGGAAGGATTCCATGGCTACACCTTC
d_gene: -; len: 13; j_gene: TRBJ2-7; v_gene: TRBV7-9; abundance: -; CDR3aa: CASSSGSPNEQYF; CDR3nt: TGTGCCAGCAGCTCGGGTTCTCCTAACGAGCAGTACTTC
d_gene: -; len: 13; j_gene: TRBJ2-3; v_gene: TRBV4-2; abundance: -; CDR3aa: CASSQETGSTQYF; CDR3nt: TGTGCCAGCAGCCAAGAAACAGGGTCAACGCAGTATTTT
d_gene: -; len: 15; j_gene: TRBJ1-6; v_gene: TRBV7-2; abundance: -; CDR3aa: CASSWVLKSDSPLHF; CDR3nt: TGTGCCAGCAGCTGGGTTCTAAAATCGGATTCACCCCTCCACTTT
d_gene: -; len: 10; j_gene: TRBJ1-1; v_gene: TRBV19; abundance: once; CDR3aa: CASRGAEAFF; CDR3nt: TGTGCCAGTAGGGGGGCTGAAGCTTTCTTT
d_gene: TRBD1; len: 15; j_gene: TRBJ2-7; v_gene: TRBV28; abundance: -; CDR3aa: CASSGTGTGWGEQYF; CDR3nt: TGTGCCAGCAGTGGCACCGGGACAGGGTGGGGAGAGCAGTACTTC
d_gene: TRBD1; len: 14; j_gene: TRBJ1-2; v_gene: TRBV7-2; abundance: -; CDR3aa: CASSTRQGPYGYTF; CDR3nt: TGTGCCAGCAGCACCCGACAGGGTCCCTATGGCTACACCTTC
d_gene: TRBD1; len: 18; j_gene: TRBJ1-5; v_gene: TRBV20-1; abundance: -; CDR3aa: CSAPFYGGTGGEGQPQHF; CDR3nt: TGCAGTGCTCCATTTTATGGGGGGACAGGGGGCGAGGGTCAGCCCCAGCATTTT
d_gene: TRBD1; len: 12; j_gene: TRBJ1-1; v_gene: TRBV12-3/TRBV12-4; abundance: few; CDR3aa: CASGAGGTEAFF; CDR3nt: TGTGCCAGCGGCGCAGGGGGCACTGAAGCTTTCTTT
d_gene: TRBD1; len: 14; j_gene: TRBJ1-1; v_gene: TRBV7-2; abundance: few; CDR3aa: CASSSQTGATEAFF; CDR3nt: TGTGCCAGCAGCTCCCAGACAGGGGCGACTGAAGCTTTCTTT